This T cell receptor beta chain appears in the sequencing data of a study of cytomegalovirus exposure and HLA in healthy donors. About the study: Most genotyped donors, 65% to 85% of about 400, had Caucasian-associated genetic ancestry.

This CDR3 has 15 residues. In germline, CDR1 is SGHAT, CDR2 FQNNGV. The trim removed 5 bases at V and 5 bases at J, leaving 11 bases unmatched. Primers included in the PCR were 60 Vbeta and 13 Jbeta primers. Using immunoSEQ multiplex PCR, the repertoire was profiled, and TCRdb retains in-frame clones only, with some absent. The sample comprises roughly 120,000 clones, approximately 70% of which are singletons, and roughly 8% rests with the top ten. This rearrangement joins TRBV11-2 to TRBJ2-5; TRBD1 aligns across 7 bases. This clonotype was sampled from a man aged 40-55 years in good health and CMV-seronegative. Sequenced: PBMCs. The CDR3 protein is CASSRDSTGLETQYF. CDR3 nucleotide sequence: TGTGCCAGCAGCCGGGACAGTACGGGTCTTGAGACCCAGTACTTC.